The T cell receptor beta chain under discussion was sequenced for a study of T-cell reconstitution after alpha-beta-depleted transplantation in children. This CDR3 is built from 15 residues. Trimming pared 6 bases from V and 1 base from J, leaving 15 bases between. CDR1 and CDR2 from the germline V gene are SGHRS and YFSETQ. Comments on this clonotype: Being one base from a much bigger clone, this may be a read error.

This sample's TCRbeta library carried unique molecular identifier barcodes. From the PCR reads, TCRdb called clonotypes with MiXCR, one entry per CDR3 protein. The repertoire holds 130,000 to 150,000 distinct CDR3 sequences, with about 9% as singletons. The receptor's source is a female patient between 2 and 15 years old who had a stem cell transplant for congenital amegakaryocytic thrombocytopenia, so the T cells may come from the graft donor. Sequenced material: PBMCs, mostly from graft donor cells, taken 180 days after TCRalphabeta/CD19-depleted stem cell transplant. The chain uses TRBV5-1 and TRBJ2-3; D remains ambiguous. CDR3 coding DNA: TGCGCCAGCACGCCCCAATACGGTCGCACAGATACGCAGTATTTT. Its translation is CASTPQYGRTDTQYF.